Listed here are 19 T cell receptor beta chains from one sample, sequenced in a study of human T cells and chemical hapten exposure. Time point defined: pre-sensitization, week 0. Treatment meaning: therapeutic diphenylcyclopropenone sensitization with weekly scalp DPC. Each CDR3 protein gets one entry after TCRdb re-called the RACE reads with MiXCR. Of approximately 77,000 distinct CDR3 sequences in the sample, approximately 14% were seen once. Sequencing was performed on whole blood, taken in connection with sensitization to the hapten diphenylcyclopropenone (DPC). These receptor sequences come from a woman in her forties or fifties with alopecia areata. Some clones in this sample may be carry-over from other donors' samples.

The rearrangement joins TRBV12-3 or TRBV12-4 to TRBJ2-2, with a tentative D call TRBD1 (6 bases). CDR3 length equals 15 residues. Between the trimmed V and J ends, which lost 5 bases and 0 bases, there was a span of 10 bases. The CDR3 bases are TGTGCCAGCAGTCGACAGGCTTCGAACACCGGGGAGCTGTTTTTT. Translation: CASSRQASNTGELFF.

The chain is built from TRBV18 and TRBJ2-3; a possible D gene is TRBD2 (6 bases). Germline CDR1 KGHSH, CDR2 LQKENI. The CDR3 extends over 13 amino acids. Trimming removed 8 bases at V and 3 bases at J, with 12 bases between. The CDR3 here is CASRSRETDTQYF. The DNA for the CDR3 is TGTGCCAGCCGGTCTCGGGAGACAGATACGCAGTATTTT.

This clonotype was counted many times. CDR3 sequence (DNA): TGTGCCAGCAGCCAGGGACAGGGGGGCTACGAGCAGTACTTC. Its translation: CASSQGQGGYEQYF. The chain has TRBV7-8 and TRBJ2-7; 11 bases are a match to TRBD1. Germline V CDR1 and CDR2: SGHVS, FQNEAQ. V shed 5 bases and J 3 bases; nucleotides not matched to a gene: 3. This CDR3 spans 14 amino acids.

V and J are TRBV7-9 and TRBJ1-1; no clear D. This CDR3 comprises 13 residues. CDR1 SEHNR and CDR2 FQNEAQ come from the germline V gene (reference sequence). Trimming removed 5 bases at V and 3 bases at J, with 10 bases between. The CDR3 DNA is TGTGCCAGCAGCCTGTCCGGAGACACTGAAGCTTTCTTT. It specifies CASSLSGDTEAFF.

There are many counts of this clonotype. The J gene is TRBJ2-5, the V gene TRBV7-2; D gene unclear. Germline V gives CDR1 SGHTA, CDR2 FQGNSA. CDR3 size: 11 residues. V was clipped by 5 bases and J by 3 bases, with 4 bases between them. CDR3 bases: TGTGCCAGCAGCCGGAAAGAGACCCAGTACTTC. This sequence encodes CASSRKETQYF.

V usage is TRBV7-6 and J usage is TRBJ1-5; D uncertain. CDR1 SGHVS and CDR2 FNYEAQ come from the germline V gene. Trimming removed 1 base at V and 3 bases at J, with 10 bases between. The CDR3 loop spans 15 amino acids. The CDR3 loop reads CASSLDEGFNQPQHF. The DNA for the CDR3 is TGTGCCAGCAGCTTAGATGAAGGGTTCAATCAGCCCCAGCATTTT. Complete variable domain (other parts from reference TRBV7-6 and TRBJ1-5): GAGVSQSPRYKVTKRGQDVALRCDPISGHVSLYWYRQALGQGPEFLTYFNYEAQQDKSGLPNDRFSAERPEGSISTLTIQRTEQRDSAMYRCASSLDEGFNQPQHFGDGTRLSIL.

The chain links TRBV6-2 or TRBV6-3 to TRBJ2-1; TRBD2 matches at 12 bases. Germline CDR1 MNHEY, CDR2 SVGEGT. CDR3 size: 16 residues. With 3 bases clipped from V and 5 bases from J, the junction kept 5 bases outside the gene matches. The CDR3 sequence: CASSYARLAGDNEQFF. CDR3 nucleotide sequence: TGTGCCAGCAGTTATGCCCGACTAGCGGGAGACAATGAGCAGTTCTTC.

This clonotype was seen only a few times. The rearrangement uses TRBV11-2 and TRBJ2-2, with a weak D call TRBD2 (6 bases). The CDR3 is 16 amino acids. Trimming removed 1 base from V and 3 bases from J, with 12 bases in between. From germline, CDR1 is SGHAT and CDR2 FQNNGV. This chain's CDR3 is CASSLGAGIDTGELFF. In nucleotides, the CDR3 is TGTGCCAGCAGCTTAGGTGCGGGGATTGACACCGGGGAGCTGTTTTTT.

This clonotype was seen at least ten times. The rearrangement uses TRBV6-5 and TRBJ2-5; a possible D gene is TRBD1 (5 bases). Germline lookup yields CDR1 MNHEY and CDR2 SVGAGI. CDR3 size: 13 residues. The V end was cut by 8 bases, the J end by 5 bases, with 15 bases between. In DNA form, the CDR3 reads TGTGCCAGCTCAAGGGGATTGGGGGAGACCCAGTACTTC. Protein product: CASSRGLGETQYF.

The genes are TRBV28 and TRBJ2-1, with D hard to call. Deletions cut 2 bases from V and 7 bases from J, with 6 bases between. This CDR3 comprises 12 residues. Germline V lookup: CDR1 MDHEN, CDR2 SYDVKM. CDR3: CASSLRTNEQFF. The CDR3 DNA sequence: TGTGCCAGCAGTTTAAGGACGAATGAGCAGTTCTTC. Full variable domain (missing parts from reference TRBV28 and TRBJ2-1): DVKVTQSSRYLVKRTGEKVFLECVQDMDHENMFWYRQDPGLGLRLIYFSYDVKMKEKGDIPEGYSVSREKKERFSLILESASTNQTSMYLCASSLRTNEQFFGPGTRLTVL.

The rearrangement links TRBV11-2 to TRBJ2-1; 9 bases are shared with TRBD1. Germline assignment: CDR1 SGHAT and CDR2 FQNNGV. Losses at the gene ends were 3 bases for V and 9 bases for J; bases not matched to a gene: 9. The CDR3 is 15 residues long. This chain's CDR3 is CASSLFAQQGAEQFF. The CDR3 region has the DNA TGTGCCAGCAGCTTGTTTGCCCAACAGGGGGCTGAGCAGTTCTTC.

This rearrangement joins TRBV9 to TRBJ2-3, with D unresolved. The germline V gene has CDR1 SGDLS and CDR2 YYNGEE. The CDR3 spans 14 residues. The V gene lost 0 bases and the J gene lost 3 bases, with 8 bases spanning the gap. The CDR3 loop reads CASSVEFRTDTQYF. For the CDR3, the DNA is TGTGCCAGCAGCGTAGAGTTCCGGACAGATACGCAGTATTTT.

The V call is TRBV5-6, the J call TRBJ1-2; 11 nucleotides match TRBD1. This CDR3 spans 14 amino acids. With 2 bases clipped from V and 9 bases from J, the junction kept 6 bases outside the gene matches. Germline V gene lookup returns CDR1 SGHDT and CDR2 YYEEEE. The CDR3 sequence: CASSFTDRGPSYTF. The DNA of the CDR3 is TGTGCCAGCAGCTTCACGGACAGGGGGCCCAGCTACACCTTC. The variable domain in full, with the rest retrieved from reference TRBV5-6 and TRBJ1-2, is DAGVTQSPTHLIKTRGQQVTLRCSPKSGHDTVSWYQQALGQGPQFIFQYYEEEERQRGNFPDRFSGHQFPNYSSELNVNALLLGDSALYLCASSFTDRGPSYTFGSGTRLTVV.

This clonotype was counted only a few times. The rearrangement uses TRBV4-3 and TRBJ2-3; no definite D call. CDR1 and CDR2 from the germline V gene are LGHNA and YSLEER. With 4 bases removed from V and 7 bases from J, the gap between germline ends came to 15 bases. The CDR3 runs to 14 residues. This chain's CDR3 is CASSPYREHNTQYF. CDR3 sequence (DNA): TGCGCCAGCAGCCCCTATAGGGAACACAATACGCAGTATTTT.

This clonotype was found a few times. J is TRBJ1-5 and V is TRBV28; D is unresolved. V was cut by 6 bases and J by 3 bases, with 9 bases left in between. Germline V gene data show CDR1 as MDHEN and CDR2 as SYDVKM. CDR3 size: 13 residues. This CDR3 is CASRTSHNQPQHF. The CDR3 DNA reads TGTGCCAGCAGAACAAGCCACAATCAGCCCCAGCATTTT.

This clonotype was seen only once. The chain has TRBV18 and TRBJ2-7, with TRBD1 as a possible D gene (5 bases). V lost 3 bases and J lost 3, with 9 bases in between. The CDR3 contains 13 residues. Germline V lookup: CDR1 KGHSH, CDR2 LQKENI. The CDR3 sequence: CASSPQTDYEQYF. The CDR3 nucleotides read TGTGCCAGCTCACCCCAGACAGACTACGAGCAGTACTTC.

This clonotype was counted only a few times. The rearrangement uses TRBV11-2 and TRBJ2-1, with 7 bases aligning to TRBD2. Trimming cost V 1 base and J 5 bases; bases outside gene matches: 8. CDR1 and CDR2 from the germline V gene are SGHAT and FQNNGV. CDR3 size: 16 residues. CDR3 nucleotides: TGTGCCAGCAGCTTAGCTGGACCGGGACTACACAATGAGCAGTTCTTC. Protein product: CASSLAGPGLHNEQFF.

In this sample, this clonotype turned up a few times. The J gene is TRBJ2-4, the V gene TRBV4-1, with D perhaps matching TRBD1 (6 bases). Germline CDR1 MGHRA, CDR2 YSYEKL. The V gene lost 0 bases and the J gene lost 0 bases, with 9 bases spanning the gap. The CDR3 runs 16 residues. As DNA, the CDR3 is TGCGCCAGCAGCCAAGAAATCAGGGGAGCCAAAAACATTCAGTACTTC. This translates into CASSQEIRGAKNIQYF.

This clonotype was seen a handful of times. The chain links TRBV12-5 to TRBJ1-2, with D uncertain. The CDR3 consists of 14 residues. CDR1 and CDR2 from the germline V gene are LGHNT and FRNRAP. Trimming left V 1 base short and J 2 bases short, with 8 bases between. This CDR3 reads CASGLDTPNYGYTF. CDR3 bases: TGTGCTAGTGGTTTGGACACCCCGAACTATGGCTACACCTTC.